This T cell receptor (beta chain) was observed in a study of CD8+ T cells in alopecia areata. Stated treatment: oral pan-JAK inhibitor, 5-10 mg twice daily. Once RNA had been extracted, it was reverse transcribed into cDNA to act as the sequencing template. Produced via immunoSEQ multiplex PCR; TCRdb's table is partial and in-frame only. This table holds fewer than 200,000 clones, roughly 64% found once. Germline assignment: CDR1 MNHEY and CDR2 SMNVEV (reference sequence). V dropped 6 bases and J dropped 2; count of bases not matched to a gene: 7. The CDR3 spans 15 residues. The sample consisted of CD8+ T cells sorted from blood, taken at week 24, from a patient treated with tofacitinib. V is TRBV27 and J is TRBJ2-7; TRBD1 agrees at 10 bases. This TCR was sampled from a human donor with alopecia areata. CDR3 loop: CASSTGTGVTYEQYF. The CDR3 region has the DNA TGTGCCAGCAGCACCGGGACAGGGGTAACCTACGAGCAGTACTTC.